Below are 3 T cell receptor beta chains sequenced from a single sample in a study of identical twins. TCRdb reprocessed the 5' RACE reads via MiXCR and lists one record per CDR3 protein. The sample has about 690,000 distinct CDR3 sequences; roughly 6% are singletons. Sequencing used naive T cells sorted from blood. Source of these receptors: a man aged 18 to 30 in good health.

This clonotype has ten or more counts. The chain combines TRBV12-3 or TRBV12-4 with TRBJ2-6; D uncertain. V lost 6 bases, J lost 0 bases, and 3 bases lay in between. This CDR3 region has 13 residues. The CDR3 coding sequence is TGTGCCAGCAGGATCTCTGGGGCCAACGTCCTGACTTTC. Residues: CASRISGANVLTF.

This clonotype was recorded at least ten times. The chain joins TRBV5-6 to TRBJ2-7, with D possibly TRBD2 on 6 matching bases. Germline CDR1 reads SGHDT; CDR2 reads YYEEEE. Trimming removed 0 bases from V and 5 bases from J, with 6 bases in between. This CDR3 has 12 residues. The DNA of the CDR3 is TGTGCCAGCAGCTTGGGGGGGGACGAGCAGTACTTC. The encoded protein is CASSLGGDEQYF. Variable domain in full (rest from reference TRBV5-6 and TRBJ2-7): DAGVTQSPTHLIKTRGQQVTLRCSPKSGHDTVSWYQQALGQGPQFIFQYYEEEERQRGNFPDRFSGHQFPNYSSELNVNALLLGDSALYLCASSLGGDEQYFGPGTRLTVT.

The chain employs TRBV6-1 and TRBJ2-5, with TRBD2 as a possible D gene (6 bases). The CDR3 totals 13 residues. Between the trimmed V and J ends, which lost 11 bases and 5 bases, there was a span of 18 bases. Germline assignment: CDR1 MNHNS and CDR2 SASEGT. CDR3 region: CAGRKPGRETQYF. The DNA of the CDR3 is TGTGCCGGCCGTAAACCGGGGAGGGAGACCCAGTACTTC.